This TCR beta chain emerged from a study of blood T cell repertoires in COVID-19 (TCRdb year 2020). The study in broad terms: Samples from collaborators originated in the United States, Italy and Spain and spanned both the acute and convalescent phases of COVID-19. The prospective study material was composed of cDNA or gDNA derived from T cells, B-cell-depleted T cells, or PBMCs. The dataset comprised deeply sampled blood TCRbeta repertoires from subjects exposed to, actively infected with, or recovered from COVID-19. The repertoires were released in a freely available public database meant as a resource for research on the immune response to SARS-CoV-2. The samples were drawn from the first 160 participants of the ongoing ImmuneRACE study and from over 950 subjects provided by 6 global collaborators. Sample metadata almost always included a de-identified subject ID, COVID-19 status, age in years and sex. Where available, HLA class I and class II types were taken from metadata supplied by the sample provider and were not determined by assay-based typing.

In the prospective study, participants were 18 to 89 years old, resided in fewer than 25 geographic areas of the United States, and were enrolled through a virtual design. Cohort assignment in the prospective study relied on participant-reported clinical history from a screening survey and a study questionnaire. ImmuneRACE Cohort 3 recovered participants were defined by two consecutive negative NP/OP PCR tests, healthcare professional clearance, or symptom resolution. In the prospective study, mobile phlebotomists collected whole blood, serum and a nasopharyngeal or oropharyngeal swab from each participant. Additional blood draws and questionnaires over an approximately 2-month period could optionally be provided by prospective study participants. Before DNA extraction, prospective study blood samples were shipped either frozen or at room temperature. Of note for this clone: What antigen it recognizes has not been identified. Per-base qualities were not stored, and no clone one base away is much larger.

TCRbeta CDR3 regions were amplified from genomic DNA using the immunoSEQ Assay, a bias-controlled multiplex PCR. As for the authors' bioinformatics: The number of nucleated cells in each sample was estimated from the amplification of reference gene primers within the assay. To quantify the absolute abundance of each unique TCRbeta CDR3 rearrangement, sequence reads were collapsed and filtered. Productive Simpson clonality was computed per sample as the square root of Simpson's diversity index over productive rearrangements. This is the immuneACCESS table as TCRdb keeps it, with only in-frame sequences that have V and J called. A part of the clones is gone; compared with another copy, unresolved V genes explain less than half, and the rest is unexplained. The DNA gave D and trimming, while V, J and clone size come from that table. In all, the sample holds 230,000 or so clones, and 80% to 85% of those were seen once. The top ten hold roughly 3.6% of the sample.

Study-wide findings and limitations: The amount of clinical and demographic metadata varied by source and participant and was provided uncurated.

The sample consisted of PBMCs or T cells enriched from blood (not recorded which). This sequence originates from a man aged 45-65 years who had recovered from COVID-19.

The DNA is as follows: TGTGCCAGCAGCTTGGGTTTTGGCTGGGCCTCCTACGAGCAGTACTTC. Its protein product is CASSLGFGWASYEQYF. The chain uses TRBV7-8 and TRBJ2-7; the D gene cannot be resolved reliably. Looking up the germline V gene yields CDR1 SGHVS and CDR2 FQNEAQ. A distance of 15 bases separates the germline ends of V and J, which lose 3 bases and 0 bases respectively. From its cysteine to its phenylalanine, the CDR3 spans 16 amino acids. Only CDR3 DNA remains: 48 bases, in frame from the first base.